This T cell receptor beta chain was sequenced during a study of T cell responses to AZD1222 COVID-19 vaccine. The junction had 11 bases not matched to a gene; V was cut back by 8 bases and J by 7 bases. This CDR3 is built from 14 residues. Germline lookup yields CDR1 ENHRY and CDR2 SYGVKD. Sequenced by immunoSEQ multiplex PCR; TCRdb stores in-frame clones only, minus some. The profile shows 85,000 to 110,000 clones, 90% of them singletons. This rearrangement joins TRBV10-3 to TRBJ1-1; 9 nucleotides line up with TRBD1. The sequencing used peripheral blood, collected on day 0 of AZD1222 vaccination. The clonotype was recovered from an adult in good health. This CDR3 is CAIQRDRVGNEAFF. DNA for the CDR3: TGTGCCATCCAAAGGGACAGGGTTGGCAATGAAGCTTTCTTT.